These 13 T cell receptor beta chains were sequenced from one sample in a study of T cell changes during pregnancy in multiple sclerosis. Sequencing was performed with immunoSEQ multiplex PCR; in TCRdb, only in-frame clones are kept and a portion is missing. The table has 60,000 to 75,000 clones, approximately 91% seen once. Sequenced here: peripheral blood, sampled in the third trimester of pregnancy. These receptors all stem from a female donor with multiple sclerosis, enrolled in a pregnancy study.

The chain is built from TRBV5-1 and TRBJ2-5; D ambiguous. CDR3 size: 13 residues. V was trimmed by 2 bases and J by 2 bases, leaving 7 bases between them. Germline assignment: CDR1 SGHRS and CDR2 YFSETQ. DNA of the CDR3: TGCGCCAGCAGCTTAACACCACAAGAGACCCAGTACTTC. Encoded protein: CASSLTPQETQYF.

The V gene is TRBV2, the J gene TRBJ2-3, with D possibly TRBD1 on 6 matching bases. The V gene lost 10 bases and the J gene lost 4 bases, with 18 bases spanning the gap. The CDR3 totals 14 residues. CDR1 and CDR2 (germline): SNHLY, FYNNEI. The CDR3 loop is CATSRDNLSDTQYF. The DNA of the CDR3 is TGTGCCACTTCCCGGGACAATCTGTCAGATACGCAGTATTTT.

Only one count was recorded for this clone. The chain recombines TRBV27 with TRBJ1-1; 8 nucleotides line up with TRBD1. Trimming cost V 1 base and J 9 bases; bases outside gene matches: 10. The V gene's germline CDR1 is MNHEY and CDR2 SMNVEV (reference sequence). CDR3 length: 15 residues. The CDR3 nucleotides are TGTGCCAGCAGTTTATTCCAGGGGGCGGCTGTTAAAGCTTTCTTT. Protein: CASSLFQGAAVKAFF.

V and J are TRBV19 and TRBJ1-5; no firm D call. The CDR3 extends over 15 amino acids. V was trimmed by 3 bases and J by 0 bases, leaving 9 bases between them. CDR1 is LNHDA, CDR2 SQIVND, per germline (reference sequence). CDR3 in DNA: TGTGCCAGTAGTATGTCACTGTATAGCAATCAGCCCCAGCATTTT. It is translated as CASSMSLYSNQPQHF.

This chain joins TRBV2 and TRBJ2-1; D remains ambiguous. Trimming took 2 bases from V and 7 from J, leaving 9 bases between them. The CDR3 runs 13 residues. Germline V gene lookup returns CDR1 SNHLY and CDR2 FYNNEI. CDR3 residues: CASSELLGNEQFF. CDR3 DNA: TGTGCCAGCAGTGAACTACTCGGTAATGAGCAGTTCTTC. The whole variable domain, filled in from reference TRBV2 and TRBJ2-1, reads EPEVTQTPSHQVTQMGQEVILRCVPISNHLYFYWYRQILGQKVEFLVSFYNNEISEKSEIFDDQFSVERPDGSNFTLKIRSTKLEDSAMYFCASSELLGNEQFFGPGTRLTVL.

The gene calls are TRBV5-1 and TRBJ2-7, with D possibly matching TRBD1 (6 bases). The germline gives CDR1 SGHRS, CDR2 YFSETQ. The CDR3 length is 17 residues. The germline V and J ends were trimmed by 0 bases and 7 bases, with 23 bases remaining between them. As DNA, the CDR3 is TGCGCCAGCAGCTTGGATTTAATAGGCAGGGGACGTAGGGAGCAGTACTTC. It yields the protein CASSLDLIGRGRREQYF.

In this sample, this clone turned up once. This chain connects TRBV9 to TRBJ1-2; D is uncertain. Germline V gene lookup returns CDR1 SGDLS and CDR2 YYNGEE. Deletions cut 0 bases from V and 5 bases from J, with 11 bases between. The CDR3 runs to 14 residues. The CDR3 region has the DNA TGTGCCAGCAGCGTAGCTACGGGATGGTATGGCTACACCTTC. Encoded protein: CASSVATGWYGYTF.

This sequence joins TRBV10-1 and TRBJ2-1; 7 bases align to TRBD2. The germline gives CDR1 WNHNN, CDR2 SYGVQD (reference sequence). The CDR3 is made up of 14 amino acids. V trimming: 8 bases; J trimming: 9 bases; junction bases outside the gene matches: 13. The CDR3 nucleotides are TGCGCCAGCGGGCCGGGGCGGGGGAAGCTTGAGCAGTTCTTC. It encodes CASGPGRGKLEQFF.

This clone has a handful of counts. The rearrangement joins TRBV6-6 to TRBJ1-2; 7 bases line up with TRBD1. There are 14 residues in the CDR3. V lost 6 bases and J lost 2; bases outside the gene matches: 6. The germline V gene encodes CDR1 MNHNY and CDR2 SVGAGI (reference sequence). The CDR3 DNA is TGTGCCAGCAGACCGGGACAGAGAAACTATGGCTACACCTTC. Protein sequence: CASRPGQRNYGYTF.

This clone was seen a single time. CDR3 in amino acids: CASSYSAAEKLFF. CDR3 nucleotides: TGTGCCAGCAGTTACTCGGCGGCGGAAAAACTGTTTTTT. The chain combines TRBV6-5 with TRBJ1-4; D unresolved. The V and J ends lost 0 bases and 8 bases respectively, with 7 bases between them. The CDR3 runs to 13 residues. Germline assignment: CDR1 MNHEY and CDR2 SVGAGI.

The V call is TRBV2, the J call TRBJ2-3; TRBD2 aligns across 8 bases. The CDR3 has 14 amino acids. Germline CDR1 reads SNHLY; CDR2 reads FYNNEI. J gave up 4 bases and V 3 bases, and 3 bases lay outside the gene matches. The chain's CDR3 is CASSDTSGADTQYF. The DNA of the CDR3 is TGTGCCAGCAGTGATACTAGCGGTGCAGATACGCAGTATTTT.

The CDR3 protein is CASSLGGGRDQPQHF. CDR3 DNA: TGTGCCAGCAGCCTCGGGGGGGGCAGGGATCAGCCCCAGCATTTT. The V call is TRBV2, the J call TRBJ1-5; maybe TRBD1 (6 bases). V was clipped by 6 bases and J by 5 bases, with 17 bases between them. CDR3 length equals 15 residues. CDR1 and CDR2 from the germline V gene are SNHLY and FYNNEI.

The chain has TRBV7-9 and TRBJ1-1; TRBD1 might be the D (6 bases). Trimming left V 7 bases short and J 6 bases short, with 18 bases between. The germline CDR1 and CDR2 sequences are SEHNR and FQNEAQ (reference sequence). CDR3 length: 14 residues. CDR3 residues: CASTLGRGVSEAFF. The CDR3 nucleotides are TGTGCCAGCACCCTCGGCAGGGGTGTCTCTGAAGCTTTCTTT.